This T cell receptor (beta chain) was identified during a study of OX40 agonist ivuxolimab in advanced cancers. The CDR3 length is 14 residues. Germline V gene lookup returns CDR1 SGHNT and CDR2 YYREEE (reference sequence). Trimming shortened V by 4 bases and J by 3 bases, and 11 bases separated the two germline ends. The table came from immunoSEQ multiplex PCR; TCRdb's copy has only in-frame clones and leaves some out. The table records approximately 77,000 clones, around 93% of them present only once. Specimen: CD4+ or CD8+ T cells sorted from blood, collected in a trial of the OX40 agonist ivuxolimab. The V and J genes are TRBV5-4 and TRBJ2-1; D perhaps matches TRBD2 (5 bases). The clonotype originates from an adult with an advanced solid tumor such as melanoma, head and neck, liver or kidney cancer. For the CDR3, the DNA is TGTGCCAGCAGCCTGCACGGGGTCTACAATGAGCAGTTCTTC. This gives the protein CASSLHGVYNEQFF.